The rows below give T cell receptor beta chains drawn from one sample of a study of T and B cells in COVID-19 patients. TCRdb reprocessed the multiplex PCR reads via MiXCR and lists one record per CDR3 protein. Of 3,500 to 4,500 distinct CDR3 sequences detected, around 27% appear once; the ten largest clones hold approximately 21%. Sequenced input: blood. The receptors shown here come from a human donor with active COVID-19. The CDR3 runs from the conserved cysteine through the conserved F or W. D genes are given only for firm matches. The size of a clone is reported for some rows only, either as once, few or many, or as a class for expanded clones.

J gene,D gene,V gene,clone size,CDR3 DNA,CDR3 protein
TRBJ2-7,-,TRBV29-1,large,TGCAGCGTACACGGGACTCCAAGCTCCTACGAGCAGTACTTC,CSVHGTPSSYEQYF
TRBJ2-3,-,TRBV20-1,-,TGCAGTGCTAGCGGGAGAAGCACAGATACGCAGTATTTT,CSASGRSTDTQYF
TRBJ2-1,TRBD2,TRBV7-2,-,TGTGCCAGCAGCTTAGTAAGCGGGGCTGCCAATGAGCAGTTCTTC,CASSLVSGAANEQFF
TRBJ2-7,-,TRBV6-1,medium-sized,TGTGCCAGCAGTAACGGGGCCGAGCAGTACTTC,CASSNGAEQYF
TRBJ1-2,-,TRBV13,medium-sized,TGTGCCAGCAGCTATAGGGACGGACTTAACTATGGCTACACCTTC,CASSYRDGLNYGYTF
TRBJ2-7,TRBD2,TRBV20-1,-,TGCAGTGCTGCAGGACTAGCTAACGAGCAGTACTTC,CSAAGLANEQYF
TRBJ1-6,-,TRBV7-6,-,TGTGCCAGCAGCTCACGCGGTTCGGGTAATTCACCCCTCCACTTT,CASSSRGSGNSPLHF
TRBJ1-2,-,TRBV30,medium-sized,TGTGCCTGGGCAGGGCAGATCTATGGCTACACCTTC,CAWAGQIYGYTF
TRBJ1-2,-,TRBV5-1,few,TGCGCCAGCAGCTTTGATTTTTCCTATGGCTACACCTTC,CASSFDFSYGYTF
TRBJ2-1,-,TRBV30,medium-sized,TGTGCCTGGAGTCTGGGGGGATACAATGAGCAGTTCTTC,CAWSLGGYNEQFF
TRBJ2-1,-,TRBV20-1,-,TGCAGTGCTAGGTTGTTAGGGGAGCGGGTCGGGAATGAGCAGTTCTTC,CSARLLGERVGNEQFF
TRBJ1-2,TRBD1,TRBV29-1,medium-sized,TGCAGCGTTGATGTGTTGGCAGGGGGCGCCTATGGCTACACCTTC,CSVDVLAGGAYGYTF
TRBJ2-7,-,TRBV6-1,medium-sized,TGTGCCAGCAGTGCACCCCTTATGAGAGGGGTGGTCGAGCAGTACTTC,CASSAPLMRGVVEQYF
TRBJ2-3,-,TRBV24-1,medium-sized,TGTGCCACCCAAGGGAATACGGCTAGCACAGATACGCAGTATTTT,CATQGNTASTDTQYF
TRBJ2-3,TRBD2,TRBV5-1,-,TGTGCCAGAAGCCCTAGCGGGGGGGCGAGTACGCAGTATTTT,CARSPSGGASTQYF
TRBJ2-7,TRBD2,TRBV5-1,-,TGCGCCAGCAGCTTACTTACCGCGGGACTAGCGGGAGAGTCGCAGGACGAGCAGTACTTC,CASSLLTAGLAGESQDEQYF
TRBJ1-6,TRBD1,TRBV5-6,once,TGTGCCAGCAGCTCTTACAGGGGGCCAGGTTCACCCCTCCACTTT,CASSSYRGPGSPLHF
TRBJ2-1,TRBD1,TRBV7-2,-,TGTGCCAGCAGCTTAGGGCAGGGGGCGGTGTTCTTC,CASSLGQGAVFF
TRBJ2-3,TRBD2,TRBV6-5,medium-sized,TGTGCCAGCAGTTACCCCGCGACTAGCGGGGCCAATACGCAGTATTTT,CASSYPATSGANTQYF
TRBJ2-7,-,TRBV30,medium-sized,TGTGCCTGGAACCGCCCGACGGGTACCTACGAGCAGTACTTC,CAWNRPTGTYEQYF
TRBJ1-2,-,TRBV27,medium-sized,TGTGCCAGCAGCCTGGGTGCTAACTATGGCTACACCTTC,CASSLGANYGYTF
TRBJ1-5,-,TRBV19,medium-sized,TGTGCCAGTAGTGTAACAGGTAGCGGTCAGCCCCAGCATTTT,CASSVTGSGQPQHF
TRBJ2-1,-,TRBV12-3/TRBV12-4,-,TGTGCCAGCAGTGAAAGGGTGAGAGAGTTCTTC,CASSERVREFF
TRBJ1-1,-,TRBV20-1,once,TGCAGTGCTAGAGCTCACATACAGGGCGGCACTGAAGCTTTCTTT,CSARAHIQGGTEAFF
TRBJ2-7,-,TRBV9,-,TGTGCCAGCAGCGTAGCCCCGGGTTACGAGCAGTACTTC,CASSVAPGYEQYF
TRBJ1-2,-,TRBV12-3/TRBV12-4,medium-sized,TGTGCCAGCAGTTCAGCAGGGTCTCATGGCTACACCTTC,CASSSAGSHGYTF
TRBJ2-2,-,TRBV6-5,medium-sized,TGTGCCAGCAGAATCCAAGCGGGCTACACCGGGGAGCTGTTTTTT,CASRIQAGYTGELFF
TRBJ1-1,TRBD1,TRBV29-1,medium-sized,TGCAGCGCCAAGACAGGGGAGACTGAAGCTTTCTTT,CSAKTGETEAFF
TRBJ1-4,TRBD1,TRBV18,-,TGTGCCAGCTTTTCGGACAGGAGGGGCTTCAAAGGGGAAAAACTGTTTTTT,CASFSDRRGFKGEKLFF
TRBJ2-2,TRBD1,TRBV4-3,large,TGCGCCAGCAGCCAAGGCCAGGGGGCTTTTTACACCGGGGAGCTGTTTTTT,CASSQGQGAFYTGELFF
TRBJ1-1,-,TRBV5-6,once,TGTGTTAGCAGCTTGTATATCGGGGTATTGAACACTGAAGCTTTCTTT,CVSSLYIGVLNTEAFF
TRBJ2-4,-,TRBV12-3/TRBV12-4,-,TGTGCCAGCAGAGCCCCAGGGGTTCAAAACATTCAGTACTTC,CASRAPGVQNIQYF
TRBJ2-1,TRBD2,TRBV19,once,TGTGCCAGTAGTAATCGGGGGGGGAGCCGCGTTGCTTACAATGAGCAGTTCTTC,CASSNRGGSRVAYNEQFF
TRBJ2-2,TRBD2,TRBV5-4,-,TGTGCCAGCAGCTTGGCAGCGGGGGGGGTGACAGGGGAGCTGTTTTTT,CASSLAAGGVTGELFF
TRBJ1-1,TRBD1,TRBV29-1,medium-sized,TGCAGCGTCCCCGGTGACAGGGCCGAAGCTTTCTTT,CSVPGDRAEAFF
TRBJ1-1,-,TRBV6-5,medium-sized,TGTGCCAGCATGGCGAACGTCGGTGAAGCTTTCTTT,CASMANVGEAFF
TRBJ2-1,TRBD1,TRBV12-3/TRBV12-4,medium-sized,TGTGCCAGCAGGCCCGGGACAGTAAGCAATGAGCAGTTCTTC,CASRPGTVSNEQFF
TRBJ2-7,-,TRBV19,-,TGTGCCAGTAGTAAGAGCTCCTACGAGCAGTACTTC,CASSKSSYEQYF
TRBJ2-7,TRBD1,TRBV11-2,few,TGTGCCAGCAGCTTAGCCACCCGGACAGGGGCTTACGAGCAGTACTTC,CASSLATRTGAYEQYF
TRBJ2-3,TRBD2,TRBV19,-,TGTGCCAGTAGTATGGGACTAGCGGGTGGCACAGATACGCAGTATTTT,CASSMGLAGGTDTQYF
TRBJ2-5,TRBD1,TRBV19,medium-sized,TGTGCCAGTAGTAGATGGGGCGGGACAGGGGTGCGGGAGACCCAGTACTTC,CASSRWGGTGVRETQYF
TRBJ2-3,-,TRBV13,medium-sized,TGTGCCAGCAGTTCGAAAACCGGGACTCGAGGCACAGATACGCAGTATTTT,CASSSKTGTRGTDTQYF
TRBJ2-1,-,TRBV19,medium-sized,TGTGCCAGTAGTATAGATCTCTTCCCGAATGAGCAGTTCTTC,CASSIDLFPNEQFF
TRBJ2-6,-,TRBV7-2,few,TGTGCCAGCACCAAGGAGAGCTCTGGGGCCAACGTCCTGACTTTC,CASTKESSGANVLTF
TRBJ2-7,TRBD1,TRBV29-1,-,TGCAGCGTTGGATCAGGGGGCGGGTACGAGCAGTACTTC,CSVGSGGGYEQYF
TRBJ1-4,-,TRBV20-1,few,TGCAGTGCCCCATATTGGGAAAAACTGTTTTTT,CSAPYWEKLFF
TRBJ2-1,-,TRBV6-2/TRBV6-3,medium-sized,TGTGCCAGCAGCGCGTACCGGGACCACTTTTACAATGAGCAGTTCTTC,CASSAYRDHFYNEQFF
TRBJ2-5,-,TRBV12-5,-,TGTGCTAGTGGTTTCCAAAGACAGCTCGGCGGGGAGACCCAGTACTTC,CASGFQRQLGGETQYF
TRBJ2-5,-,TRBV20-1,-,TGCAGTGCTAGGGACTGGAGGCAAGAGACCCAGTACTTC,CSARDWRQETQYF
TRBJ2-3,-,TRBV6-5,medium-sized,TGTGCCAGCAGTCGCCGAGGTGGGATCCCAGATACGCAGTATTTT,CASSRRGGIPDTQYF
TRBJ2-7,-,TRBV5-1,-,TGCGCCAGCAGCTTGGGGCCCGGGACCTACGAGCAGTACTTC,CASSLGPGTYEQYF
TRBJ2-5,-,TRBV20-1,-,TGCAGTGCTAGAGATTCCCTCGAGGAGACCCAGTACTTC,CSARDSLEETQYF
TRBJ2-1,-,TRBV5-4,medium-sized,TGTGCCAGCAGCTTGGACCCGAGCTCCTACAATGAGCAGTTCTTC,CASSLDPSSYNEQFF